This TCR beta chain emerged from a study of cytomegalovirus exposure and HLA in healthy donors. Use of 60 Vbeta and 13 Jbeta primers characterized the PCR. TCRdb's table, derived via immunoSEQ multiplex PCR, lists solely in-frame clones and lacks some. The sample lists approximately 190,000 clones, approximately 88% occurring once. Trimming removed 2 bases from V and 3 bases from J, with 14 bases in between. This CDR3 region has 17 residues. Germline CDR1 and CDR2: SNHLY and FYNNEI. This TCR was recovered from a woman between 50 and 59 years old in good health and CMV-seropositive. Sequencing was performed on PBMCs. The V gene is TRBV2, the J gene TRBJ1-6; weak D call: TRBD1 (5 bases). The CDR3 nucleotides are TGTGCCAGCAGTGAATCGGGGGTGGGGCTCTATAATTCACCCCTCCACTTT. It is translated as CASSESGVGLYNSPLHF.